These 25 T cell receptor beta chains were sequenced from one sample in a study of cytomegalovirus exposure and HLA in healthy donors. PCR was performed using 60 Vbeta and 13 Jbeta primers. The repertoire was sequenced with immunoSEQ multiplex PCR; TCRdb's copy has only in-frame clones and lacks some. The sample records more than 90,000 clones, around 76% being singletons. The sample comprised PBMCs. The source of these receptors is a man between 35 and 55 years old in good health and CMV-seropositive.

This clone was observed a few times. The V call is TRBV25-1, the J call TRBJ1-2; 7 bases are a match to TRBD1. V trimming: 3 bases; J trimming: 6 bases; junction bases outside the gene matches: 1. Germline V gene sequence: CDR1 MGHDK, CDR2 SYGVNS. The CDR3 extends over 12 amino acids. Here the CDR3 DNA reads TGTGCCAGCAGTGATCAGGGGGATGGCTACACCTTC. Its protein product is CASSDQGDGYTF.

The chain recombines TRBV18 with TRBJ1-2; TRBD1 agrees at 10 bases. This CDR3 has 16 residues. Germline CDR1 and CDR2: KGHSH and LQKENI. Trimming cost V 3 bases and J 1 base; bases outside gene matches: 5. CDR3 sequence (DNA): TGTGCCAGCTCACCGGGACAGGGGTCCTTTAACTATGGCTACACCTTC. Translating it yields CASSPGQGSFNYGYTF.

The V call is TRBV19, the J call TRBJ1-2; D perhaps matches TRBD1 (5 bases). Looked up from germline, CDR1 is LNHDA and CDR2 is SQIVND (reference sequence). The CDR3 has 17 amino acids. V lost 5 bases to trimming and J lost 4 bases, with 23 bases between them. DNA for the CDR3: TGTGCCAGTAGTTCAACTCCCGGAGGGGACGGAAGCTATGGCTACACCTTC. Protein: CASSSTPGGDGSYGYTF.

V is TRBV2 and J is TRBJ2-7; 11 bases map to TRBD2. CDR3 size: 14 residues. The V and J ends lost 6 bases and 2 bases, in that order; junction bases with no gene match: 3. The germline V gene encodes CDR1 SNHLY and CDR2 FYNNEI. CDR3 protein: CASRRTSGPYEQYF. CDR3 in DNA: TGTGCCAGCAGGAGGACTAGCGGGCCCTACGAGCAGTACTTC.

The CDR3 DNA is TGCGCCAGCAGCCAAGAATTGTCCTGGGCTGGGGAGCAGTACTTC. Its translation is CASSQELSWAGEQYF. V and J are TRBV4-1 and TRBJ2-5, with D possibly matching TRBD2 (5 bases). The V end was cut by 0 bases, the J end by 11 bases, with 19 bases between. The CDR3 length is 15 residues. Germline V gives CDR1 MGHRA, CDR2 YSYEKL.

This sequence joins TRBV5-1 and TRBJ2-2; TRBD1 matches 8 bases. This CDR3 contains 16 residues. Trimming cost V 0 bases and J 6 bases; bases outside gene matches: 7. CDR1 and CDR2 from the germline V gene are SGHRS and YFSETQ. Written as DNA, the CDR3 is TGCGCCAGCAGCTTGGGGAGGACAGGGATGTCCGGGGAGCTGTTTTTT. Translating it yields CASSLGRTGMSGELFF. The full variable domain, completed using reference TRBV5-1 and TRBJ2-2, is KAGVTQTPRYLIKTRGQQVTLSCSPISGHRSVSWYQQTPGQGLQFLFEYFSETQRNKGNFPGRFSGRQFSNSRSEMNVSTLELGDSALYLCASSLGRTGMSGELFFGEGSRLTVL.

In its sample, this clone was seen a few times. This CDR3 reads CASSYVGGGYTF. In nucleotides, the CDR3 is TGTGCCAGCAGTTACGTCGGGGGTGGCTACACCTTC. The chain employs TRBV6-6 and TRBJ1-2; D perhaps matches TRBD1 (5 bases). The CDR3 has 12 residues. Germline CDR1 is MNHNY and CDR2 is SVGAGI (reference sequence). Between the trimmed V and J ends, which lost 2 bases and 7 bases, there was a span of 8 bases.

The chain couples TRBV7-2 to TRBJ2-5; TRBD2 matches 11 bases. The trim removed 5 bases at V and 1 base at J, leaving 9 bases unmatched. The CDR3 totals 17 residues. CDR1 is SGHTA and CDR2 is FQGNSA in the germline V gene. CDR3 sequence (DNA): TGTGCCAGCAGCCAGGGGGTAGGGACTAGCGGCCAAGAGACCCAGTACTTC. The encoded protein is CASSQGVGTSGQETQYF. The variable domain in full, completed from reference TRBV7-2 and TRBJ2-5, reads GAGVSQSPSNKVTEKGKDVELRCDPISGHTALYWYRQSLGQGLEFLIYFQGNSAPDKSGLPSDRFSAERTGGSVSTLTIQRTQQEDSAVYLCASSQGVGTSGQETQYFGPGTRLLVL.

The table lists this clone with a few counts. V is TRBV7-8 and J is TRBJ2-7; 11 bases are shared with TRBD2. Germline lookup yields CDR1 SGHVS and CDR2 FQNEAQ. The CDR3 sequence is 15 residues long. V lost 0 bases and J lost 3; bases outside the gene matches: 1. The CDR3 region is CASSLAGLADYEQYF. The CDR3 DNA follows: TGTGCCAGCAGCTTAGCGGGACTAGCGGACTACGAGCAGTACTTC. The complete variable domain, with remaining parts taken from reference TRBV7-8 and TRBJ2-7, reads GAGVSQSPRYKVAKRGQDVALRCDPISGHVSLFWYQQALGQGPEFLTYFQNEAQLDKSGLPSDRFFAERPEGSVSTLKIQRTQQEDSAVYLCASSLAGLADYEQYFGPGTRLTVT.

The chain uses TRBV7-6 and TRBJ1-3; D call uncertain. CDR1 and CDR2 (germline): SGHVS, FNYEAQ. The CDR3 runs 15 residues. V lost 5 bases and J lost 1, with 12 bases in between. CDR3 in amino acids: CASSPDGGSGNTIYF. CDR3 bases: TGTGCCAGCAGCCCAGACGGAGGGTCTGGAAACACCATATATTTT.

The J gene is TRBJ2-3, the V gene TRBV11-2, with 7 bases aligning to TRBD1. Unmatched junction bases numbered 6, after V lost 1 base and J lost 2 bases. The CDR3 runs 16 residues. Per germline, CDR1 SGHAT and CDR2 FQNNGV. The chain's CDR3 is CASSLGADRFTDTQYF. DNA for the CDR3: TGTGCCAGCAGCTTAGGGGCGGACAGGTTCACAGATACGCAGTATTTT. Combining the CDR3 with reference TRBV11-2 and TRBJ2-3 gives the whole variable domain EAGVAQSPRYKIIEKRQSVAFWCNPISGHATLYWYQQILGQGPKLLIQFQNNGVVDDSQLPKDRFSAERLKGVDSTLKIQPAKLEDSAVYLCASSLGADRFTDTQYFGPGTRLTVL.

This clone has a handful of counts. The gene calls are TRBV12-5 and TRBJ2-5; no reliable D call. CDR1 and CDR2 (germline): LGHNT, FRNRAP. V was trimmed by 0 bases and J by 5 bases, leaving 10 bases between them. This CDR3 contains 14 residues. This CDR3 reads CASGLVNARETQYF. The CDR3 DNA is TGTGCTAGTGGTTTGGTAAATGCTAGGGAGACCCAGTACTTC.

To note about this clone: The junction shows a germline mismatch at one end, possibly a read error. The genes are TRBV11-2 and TRBJ2-3, with 12 bases aligning to TRBD1. This CDR3 comprises 16 residues. Germline V CDR1 and CDR2: SGHAT, FQNNGV. This chain's CDR3 is CASSLGGTGGTDTQYF. The CDR3 DNA is TGTGCCAGCAGCTTAGGAGGGACAGGGGGCACTGATACGCAGTATTTT. Full variable domain (missing parts from reference TRBV11-2 and TRBJ2-3): EAGVAQSPRYKIIEKRQSVAFWCNPISGHATLYWYQQILGQGPKLLIQFQNNGVVDDSQLPKDRFSAERLKGVDSTLKIQPAKLEDSAVYLCASSLGGTGGTDTQYFGPGTRLTVL.

The rearrangement joins TRBV18 to TRBJ2-2, with D possibly being TRBD1 (6 bases). CDR1 is KGHSH, CDR2 LQKENI, per germline. The V and J ends lost 4 bases and 1 base respectively, with 13 bases between them. The CDR3 is 16 amino acids. This chain's CDR3 is CASSLTTGKNTGELFF. The DNA for the CDR3 is TGTGCCAGCTCACTGACGACAGGAAAGAACACCGGGGAGCTGTTTTTT.

With respect to this clone: Relative to the germline gene, one junction end is altered; a read error may explain this. The V gene is TRBV7-7, the J gene TRBJ2-7; a possible D gene is TRBD1 (7 bases). The CDR3 has 15 residues. Per germline, CDR1 SSHAT and CDR2 FNYEAQ (reference sequence). The CDR3 reads CASSLSQGGGYEQYF. CDR3 nucleotides: TGTGCTAGCAGCTTAAGCCAGGGGGGCGGTTACGAGCAGTACTTC.

The chain couples TRBV7-8 to TRBJ1-3; the D gene is possibly TRBD1 (5 bases). The CDR3 totals 14 residues. Per germline, CDR1 SGHVS and CDR2 FQNEAQ. V was clipped by 0 bases and J by 7 bases, with 10 bases between them. CDR3 region: CASSLAARANTIYF. CDR3 coding DNA: TGTGCCAGCAGCTTAGCCGCCAGGGCTAACACCATATATTTT.

The chain recombines TRBV6-5 with TRBJ1-5; possible D gene TRBD1, 6 bases. The germline gives CDR1 MNHEY, CDR2 SVGAGI. V was pared by 6 bases and J by 0 bases, with 9 bases between. There are 14 residues in the CDR3. CDR3 protein: CASSKGHSNQPQHF. DNA for the CDR3: TGTGCCAGCAGCAAGGGACATAGCAATCAGCCCCAGCATTTT.

The chain employs TRBV11-3 and TRBJ2-7; TRBD2 aligns across 8 bases. V gave up 8 bases and J gave up 7 bases; unmatched junction bases: 7. Looked up from germline, CDR1 is SGHNT and CDR2 is YENEEA. CDR3 size: 12 residues. Here the CDR3 DNA reads TGTGCCAGCGGTAGTTTAGCGGGAGAGCAGTACTTC. Encoded protein: CASGSLAGEQYF.

The rearrangement joins TRBV2 to TRBJ2-1; D may be TRBD2 (6 bases). The CDR3 consists of 15 residues. Germline assignment: CDR1 SNHLY and CDR2 FYNNEI. The V end lost 2 bases, the J end lost 16 bases, and 24 bases lay between the germline ends. CDR3 bases: TGTGCCAGCAGTGAATTCGGGCCACTAGCACTAGTTGTTTTCTTC. Protein: CASSEFGPLALVVFF.

The chain carries TRBV6-1 and TRBJ1-3; no reliable D call. CDR1 is MNHNS and CDR2 is SASEGT in the germline V gene. Trimming left V 4 bases short and J 1 base short, with 8 bases between. The CDR3 is 14 amino acids. The CDR3 loop is CASSAPRSGNTIYF. As DNA, the CDR3 is TGTGCCAGCAGTGCCCCCAGGTCTGGAAACACCATATATTTT.

The V gene is TRBV2, the J gene TRBJ2-7, with 9 bases that match TRBD1. V was clipped by 8 bases and J by 5 bases; unmatched bases: 10. Germline CDR1 SNHLY, CDR2 FYNNEI. The CDR3 is 14 amino acids. The CDR3 DNA reads as TGTGCCAGCGTCTCCGGGACAGGGCTTCACGAGCAGTACTTC. Translated, it gives CASVSGTGLHEQYF.

The gene calls are TRBV14 and TRBJ2-7; 9 positions agree with TRBD2. The CDR3 extends over 15 amino acids. J was trimmed by 5 bases and V by 3 bases; bases with no gene match: 8. CDR1 is SGHDN and CDR2 is FVKESK in the germline V gene. The CDR3 nucleotides are TGTGCCAGCAGCCACCTCAGAGCGGGGGGAAACGAGCAGTACTTC. Protein sequence: CASSHLRAGGNEQYF. The variable domain in full, completed from reference TRBV14 and TRBJ2-7, reads EAGVTQFPSHSVIEKGQTVTLRCDPISGHDNLYWYRRVMGKEIKFLLHFVKESKQDESGMPNNRFLAERTGGTYSTLKVQPAELEDSGVYFCASSHLRAGGNEQYFGPGTRLTVT.

The rearrangement links TRBV5-6 to TRBJ2-1; D remains ambiguous. Germline lookup yields CDR1 SGHDT and CDR2 YYEEEE. CDR3 size: 16 residues. V lost 2 bases and J lost 1, with 13 bases in between. This CDR3 is CASSFVTHPSYNEQFF. The CDR3 DNA reads TGTGCCAGCAGCTTCGTGACTCACCCGTCCTACAATGAGCAGTTCTTC. The whole variable domain, filled in from reference TRBV5-6 and TRBJ2-1, reads DAGVTQSPTHLIKTRGQQVTLRCSPKSGHDTVSWYQQALGQGPQFIFQYYEEEERQRGNFPDRFSGHQFPNYSSELNVNALLLGDSALYLCASSFVTHPSYNEQFFGPGTRLTVL.

The V gene is TRBV7-3, the J gene TRBJ2-1; weak D call: TRBD1 (6 bases). Germline CDR1 SGHTA, CDR2 FQGTGA. There are 14 residues in the CDR3. Trimming stripped 5 bases from V and 4 bases from J, with 12 bases between. Written as DNA, the CDR3 is TGTGCCAGCAGCCTGGACAGATGGTACAATGAGCAGTTCTTC. Encoded protein: CASSLDRWYNEQFF.

This clone was observed a few times. The same CDR3 also results from other DNA sequences found in this sample. V is TRBV7-2 and J is TRBJ2-2, with 11 bases matching TRBD2. Germline V gene data show CDR1 as SGHTA and CDR2 as FQGNSA. The CDR3 has 15 amino acids. With V trimmed by 5 bases and J by 6 bases, 5 bases remained unmatched. The CDR3 region has the DNA TGTGCCAGCAGCCCTACTAGCGGGAGCCCCGGGGAGCTGTTTTTT. It specifies CASSPTSGSPGELFF.